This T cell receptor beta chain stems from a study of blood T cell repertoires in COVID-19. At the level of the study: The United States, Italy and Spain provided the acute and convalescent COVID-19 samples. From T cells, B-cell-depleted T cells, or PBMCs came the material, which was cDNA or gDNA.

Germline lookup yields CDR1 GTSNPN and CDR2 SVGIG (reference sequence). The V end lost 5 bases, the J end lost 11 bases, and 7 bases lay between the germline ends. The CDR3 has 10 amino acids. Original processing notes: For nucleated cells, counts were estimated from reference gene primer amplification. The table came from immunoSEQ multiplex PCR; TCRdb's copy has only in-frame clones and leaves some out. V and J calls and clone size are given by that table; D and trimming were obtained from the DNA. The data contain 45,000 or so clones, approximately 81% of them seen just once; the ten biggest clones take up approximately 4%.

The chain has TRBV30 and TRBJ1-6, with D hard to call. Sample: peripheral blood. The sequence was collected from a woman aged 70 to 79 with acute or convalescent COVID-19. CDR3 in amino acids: CAWGSTPLHF. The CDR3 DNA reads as TGTGCCTGGGGCTCTACACCCCTCCACTTT. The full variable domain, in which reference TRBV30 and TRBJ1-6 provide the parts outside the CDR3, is SQTIHQWPATLVQPVGSPLSLECTVEGTSNPNLYWYRQAAGRGLQLLFYSVGIGQISSEVPQNLSASRPQDRQFILSSKKLLLSDSGFYLCAWGSTPLHFGNGTRLTVT.